This T cell receptor (beta chain) came from a study of blood T cell repertoires in COVID-19. About the research overall: The analysed material was cDNA or gDNA that came from T cells, B-cell-depleted T cells, or PBMCs.

Generated by immunoSEQ multiplex PCR, the TCRdb table keeps only in-frame clones and is missing some. The repertoire holds more than 50,000 clones, with 75% to 95% as singletons. Deletions cut 5 bases from V and 5 bases from J, with 14 bases between. Germline V gene sequence: CDR1 SGHRS, CDR2 YFSETQ. The CDR3 totals 15 residues. V usage is TRBV5-1 and J usage is TRBJ1-6; D is undetermined. The TCR sequence derives from a man aged 80 or over with acute or convalescent COVID-19. The specimen was peripheral blood. The CDR3 DNA sequence: TGCGCCAGCAGGAGCCCCTTCCTAGATAATTCACCCCTCCACTTT. It is translated as CASRSPFLDNSPLHF.